The next 14 T cell receptor beta chains were all read from a single sample in a study of tumor-infiltrating lymphocytes in primary liver carcinoma. The investigators made TCR beta cDNA from roughly 460 ng total RNA, using a constant-region primer. A slightly modified ARM-PCR protocol with three nested multiplex PCR rounds produced these TCR beta libraries. The opening two PCR rounds, about 10 cycles each, paired TRBV1-TRBV30 forward primers with a C-beta reverse primer. Using its own MiXCR run on the multiplex PCR reads, TCRdb lists one record per CDR3 protein. The profile shows approximately 330,000 distinct CDR3 sequences, approximately 64% of them singletons. The researchers obtained blood RNA from unsorted whole blood and also extracted germline DNA. What was sequenced was peripheral blood. The receptors originated from a man aged 35-49 years with primary liver carcinoma and hepatitis B virus infection.

As regards this clonotype: One end of the junction does not line up with germline, which may come from a read error. The chain is built from TRBV7-9 and TRBJ2-7; 10 bases match TRBD1. This CDR3 has 14 amino acids. Germline CDR1 SEHNR, CDR2 FQNEAQ (reference sequence). Here the CDR3 reads CAGSLGTGEPEQYF. The CDR3 bases are TGTGCCGGCAGCTTAGGGACAGGGGAACCCGAGCAGTACTTC.

This clonotype has ten or more counts. This rearrangement joins TRBV4-1 to TRBJ2-5; D is uncertain. The germline gives CDR1 MGHRA, CDR2 YSYEKL. The CDR3 covers 14 residues. Trimming stripped 0 bases from V and 5 bases from J, with 10 bases between. The CDR3 region is CASSQDSLTETQYF. CDR3 DNA: TGCGCCAGCAGCCAAGACAGCCTAACGGAGACCCAGTACTTC.

This clonotype was seen repeatedly, ten times or more. The chain couples TRBV5-1 to TRBJ2-1; D is undetermined. The CDR3 has 14 residues. Trimming pared 4 bases from V and 12 bases from J, leaving 20 bases between. Germline-derived CDR1 and CDR2 are SGHRS and YFSETQ. The chain's CDR3 is CASSLGLTEGVQFF. As DNA, the CDR3 is TGCGCCAGCAGCCTTGGCCTTACAGAAGGCGTGCAGTTCTTC.

This clonotype came up a few times. CDR3 DNA sequence: TGCGCCAGCAGCCAAACAGGGAGCTCTGGAAACACCATATATTTT. It yields the protein CASSQTGSSGNTIYF. The rearrangement links TRBV4-1 to TRBJ1-3; perhaps TRBD1 as D (6 bases). V was clipped by 2 bases and J by 0 bases, with 8 bases between them. CDR1 MGHRA and CDR2 YSYEKL come from the germline V gene. The CDR3 contains 15 residues.

The chain recombines TRBV7-2 with TRBJ2-7, with 8 bases lining up with TRBD2. Germline loops: CDR1 SGHTA, CDR2 FQGNSA. This CDR3 region has 16 residues. The V segment lost 1 base and the J segment 3 bases; nucleotides outside the gene matches: 8. CDR3: CASSLDGSGIVYEQYF. The CDR3 region has the DNA TGTGCCAGCAGCTTAGATGGTAGCGGGATTGTCTACGAGCAGTACTTC.

Remarks on this clonotype: A much bigger clone sits one base away, suggesting this may be a read error. The chain combines TRBV4-1 with TRBJ2-7, with D perhaps matching TRBD2 (6 bases). Deletions cut 4 bases from V and 2 bases from J, with 15 bases between. The CDR3 has 15 residues. The germline V gene has CDR1 MGHRA and CDR2 YSYEKL. The CDR3 region has the DNA TGCGCCAGCAGCCTCGGACTAACGGTTCCCTACGAGCAGTACTTC. Translating it yields CASSLGLTVPYEQYF.

This clonotype showed up just once. A much more abundant neighbour one base away suggests this may be a read error. The CDR3 carries no conserved terminal phenylalanine or tryptophan, so it likely arises from a read error. The rearrangement uses TRBV12-3 or TRBV12-4 and TRBJ1-6; tentatively, D is TRBD1 (5 bases). Trimming took off 1 base at V and 9 bases at J, with 7 bases between the two ends. The CDR3 length is 13 residues. CDR3 coding DNA: TGTGCCAGCAGTTTAGACGGGGGTTCACCCCTCCACTCT. Encoded protein: CASSLDGGSPLHS.

This clonotype was seen many times. This sequence joins TRBV29-1 and TRBJ2-7; tentatively, D is TRBD2 (5 bases). V was shortened by 5 bases and J by 0 bases, with 11 bases between the two germline ends. CDR3 length: 13 amino acids. Germline CDR1 is SQVTM and CDR2 is ANQGSEA. CDR3 protein: CSVLATHSYEQYF. In nucleotides, the CDR3 is TGCAGCGTTCTAGCCACCCACTCCTACGAGCAGTACTTC.

With respect to this clonotype: A much larger clone differs from this one at a single base, so this may be a read error. The V gene is TRBV6-1, the J gene TRBJ2-7; perhaps TRBD2 as D (6 bases). Germline CDR1 MNHNS, CDR2 SASEGT. The CDR3 runs 13 residues. The CDR3 DNA reads TGTACCAGCACCTCTAGCGAAGGCTACGAGCAGTACTTC. Residues: CTSTSSEGYEQYF.

On this clonotype: Mismatch with germline at one junction end may stem from a read error. The chain links TRBV4-3 to TRBJ2-3; tentative D call: TRBD2 (5 bases). The CDR3 consists of 17 residues. Per the germline V gene, CDR1 is LGHNA and CDR2 is YSLEER. Here the CDR3 reads CASSQGDGGPSTDMQCF. The CDR3 nucleotides read TGCGCCAGCAGCCAAGGTGATGGAGGCCCTAGCACAGATATGCAGTGTTTT.

The rearrangement uses TRBV6-1 and TRBJ2-1; no clear D. The CDR3 totals 14 residues. The germline V gene has CDR1 MNHNS and CDR2 SASEGT. V was clipped by 6 bases and J by 2 bases, with 11 bases between them. As DNA, the CDR3 is TGTGCCAGCAGCCAGCTAGGTGCCTACAATGAGCAGTTCTTC. Protein: CASSQLGAYNEQFF.

The chain has TRBV7-9 and TRBJ1-4; D unresolved. Per germline, CDR1 SEHNR and CDR2 FQNEAQ (reference sequence). CDR3 size: 14 residues. V lost 5 bases to trimming and J lost 8 bases, with 15 bases between them. The CDR3: CASSRSNAGEKLFF. The CDR3 DNA follows: TGTGCCAGCAGCCGTAGTAACGCGGGAGAAAAACTGTTTTTT.

The chain has TRBV6-1 and TRBJ2-3; 7 bases match TRBD1. In germline, CDR1 is MNHNS, CDR2 SASEGT. V shed 4 bases, J shed 5 bases, and the junction held 6 bases outside the gene matches. The CDR3 covers 14 residues. DNA of the CDR3: TGTGCCAGCAGTGGACCCACAGGGGTAGATACGCAGTATTTT. Residues: CASSGPTGVDTQYF.

Note on this clonotype: The CDR3 end shows no conserved phenylalanine or tryptophan, and so a read error is likely. The chain uses TRBV11-1 and TRBJ1-6; TRBD1 agrees at 10 bases. The CDR3 runs to 15 residues. V shed 4 bases and J 9 bases; nucleotides not matched to a gene: 6. Germline CDR1 reads SGHAT; CDR2 reads FQDESV (reference sequence). The CDR3 sequence is CASSSGDRGRSPLHV. The CDR3 bases are TGTGCCAGCAGCTCAGGAGACAGGGGGCGTTCACCCCTCCACGTT.